This T cell receptor beta chain originates from a study of blood T cell repertoires in COVID-19. Original processing notes: Nucleated cell number was recorded as an estimate derived from reference gene primer amplification. This table comes from immunoSEQ multiplex PCR, and its TCRdb copy is limited to in-frame clones, with some not included. The V and J calls and the clone size are those of that table, but D and trimming were determined from the DNA. The sample has some 87,000 clones; around 90% are singletons. Seattle patients were enrolled during active infection and followed longitudinally. This CDR3 has 14 residues. Looked up from germline, CDR1 is SGHNT and CDR2 is YENEEA. Between the trimmed V and J ends, which lost 3 bases and 4 bases, there was a span of 12 bases.

The chain links TRBV11-3 to TRBJ1-2; D possibly corresponds to TRBD1 (5 bases). This receptor was taken from a human donor with COVID-19, enrolled during active disease. The donor label of this sample is uncertain. The sample consisted of peripheral blood. CDR3 bases: TGTGCCAGCAGCTTTTTTGGGGACTCCTATGGCTACACCTTC. Protein sequence: CASSFFGDSYGYTF. Based on the CDR3 plus reference TRBV11-3 and TRBJ1-2, the full variable domain is EAGVVQSPRYKIIEKKQPVAFWCNPISGHNTLYWYLQNLGQGPELLIRYENEEAVDDSQLPKDRFSAERLKGVDSTLKIQPAELGDSAVYLCASSFFGDSYGYTFGSGTRLTVV.